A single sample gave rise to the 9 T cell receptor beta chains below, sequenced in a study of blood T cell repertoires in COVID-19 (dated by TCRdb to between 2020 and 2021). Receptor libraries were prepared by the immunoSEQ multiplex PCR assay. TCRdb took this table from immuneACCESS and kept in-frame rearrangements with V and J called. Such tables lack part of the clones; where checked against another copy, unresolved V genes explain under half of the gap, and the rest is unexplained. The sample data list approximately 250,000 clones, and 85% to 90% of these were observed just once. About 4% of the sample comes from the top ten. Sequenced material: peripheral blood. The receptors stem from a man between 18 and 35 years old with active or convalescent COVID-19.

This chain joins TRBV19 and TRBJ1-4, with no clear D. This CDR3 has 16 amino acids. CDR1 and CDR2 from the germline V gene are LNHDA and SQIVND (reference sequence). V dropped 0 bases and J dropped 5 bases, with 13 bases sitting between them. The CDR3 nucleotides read TGTGCCAGTAGTATAGAGGCCCTCGGAGGGAATGAAAAACTGTTTTTT. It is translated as CASSIEALGGNEKLFF.

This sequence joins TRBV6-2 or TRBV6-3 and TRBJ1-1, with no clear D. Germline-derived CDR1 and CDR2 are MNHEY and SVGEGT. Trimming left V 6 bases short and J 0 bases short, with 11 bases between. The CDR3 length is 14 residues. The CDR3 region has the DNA TGTGCCAGCAGCCTACCACAACTGAACACTGAAGCTTTCTTT. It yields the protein CASSLPQLNTEAFF.

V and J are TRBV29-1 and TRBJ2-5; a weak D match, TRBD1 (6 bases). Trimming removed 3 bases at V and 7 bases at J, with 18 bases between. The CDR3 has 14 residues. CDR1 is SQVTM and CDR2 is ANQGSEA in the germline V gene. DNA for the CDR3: TGCAGCGTTGACTCTAAAGGACAGTCTGGGACCCAGTACTTC. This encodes CSVDSKGQSGTQYF.

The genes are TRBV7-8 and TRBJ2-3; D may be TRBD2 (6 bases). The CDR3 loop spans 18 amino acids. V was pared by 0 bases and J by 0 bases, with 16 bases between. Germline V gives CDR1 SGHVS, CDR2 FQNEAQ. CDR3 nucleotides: TGTGCCAGCAGCTTAGCGCGGGAAGGAGGGGTTAGCACAGATACGCAGTATTTT. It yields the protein CASSLAREGGVSTDTQYF.

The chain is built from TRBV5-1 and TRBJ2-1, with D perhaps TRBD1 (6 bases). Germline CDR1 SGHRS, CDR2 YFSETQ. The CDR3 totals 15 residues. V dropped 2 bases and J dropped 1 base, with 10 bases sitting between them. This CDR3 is CASSLTGQSYNEQFF. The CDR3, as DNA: TGCGCCAGCAGCTTAACGGGACAATCCTACAATGAGCAGTTCTTC.

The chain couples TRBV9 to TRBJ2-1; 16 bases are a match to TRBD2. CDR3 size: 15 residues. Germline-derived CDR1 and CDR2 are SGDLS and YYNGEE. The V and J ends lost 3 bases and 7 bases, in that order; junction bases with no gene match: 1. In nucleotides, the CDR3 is TGTGCCAGCAGCGGGGGACTAGCGGGAGGGAATGAGCAGTTCTTC. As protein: CASSGGLAGGNEQFF.

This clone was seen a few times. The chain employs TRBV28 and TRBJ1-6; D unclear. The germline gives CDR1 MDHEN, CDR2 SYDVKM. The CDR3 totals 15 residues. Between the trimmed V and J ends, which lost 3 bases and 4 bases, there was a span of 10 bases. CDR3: CASSFDGGYNSPLHF. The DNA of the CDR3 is TGTGCCAGCAGTTTCGACGGAGGATATAATTCACCCCTCCACTTT.

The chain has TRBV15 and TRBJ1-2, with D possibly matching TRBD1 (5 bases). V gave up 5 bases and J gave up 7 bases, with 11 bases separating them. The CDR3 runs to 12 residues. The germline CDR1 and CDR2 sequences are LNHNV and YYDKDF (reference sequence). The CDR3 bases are TGTGCCACCAGCGCAGGCGGGGGTGGCTACACCTTC. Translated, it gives CATSAGGGGYTF.

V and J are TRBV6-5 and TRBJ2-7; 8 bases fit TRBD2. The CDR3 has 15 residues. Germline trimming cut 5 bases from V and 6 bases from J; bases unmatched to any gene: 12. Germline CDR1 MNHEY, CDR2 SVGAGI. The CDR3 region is CASSPGGAGDGEQYF. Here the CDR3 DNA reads TGTGCCAGCAGTCCCGGGGGGGCTGGAGATGGCGAGCAGTACTTC.